This T cell receptor (beta chain) appears in the sequencing data of a study of identical twins. Study-wide findings and caveats: The degree of excess twin sharing was weaker in beta out-of-frame sequences. High-abundance cord blood beta clonotypes had fewer insertions; memory repertoires showed none.

TCRdb processed the 5' RACE reads anew with MiXCR; each CDR3 protein has one entry. The repertoire holds 1.5 million to 2 million distinct CDR3 sequences, around a third seen once, with around 0.25% in the top ten. Germline CDR1 and CDR2: MGHRA and YSYEKL. This CDR3 comprises 15 residues. J gave up 8 bases and V 3 bases, and 7 bases lay outside the gene matches. With no exceptions, donors were healthy Caucasians. Notes on this clonotype: Its antigen is currently unknown.

The chain carries TRBV4-1 and TRBJ2-1; TRBD2 aligns across 10 bases. This clonotype was sampled from a newborn girl in good health. Sequenced: cord blood. The CDR3 region is CASSQPGLARDEQFF. CDR3 coding DNA: TGCGCCAGCAGCCAGCCGGGACTAGCGAGGGATGAGCAGTTCTTC.